This T cell receptor beta chain was observed in a study of T cell responses to AZD1222 COVID-19 vaccine (dated by TCRdb to the early 2020s). Looking at the study overall: AZD1222 recipients whose second dose came at about 4 weeks and those whose second dose came at about 12 weeks were combined into one group, since spike-specific TCR depth and breadth did not differ between the two schedules. A total of approximately 240 trial participants underwent TCR sequencing, of whom nearly 210 received two doses of AZD1222 and roughly 25 received two doses of the MenACWY control vaccine. Trial participants were enrolled by age into 18-55, 56-69 and 70-plus year subgroups, with roughly 160, 29 and 62 TCR-sequenced participants respectively.

The time point label, read with the paper, signifies: baseline before first vaccination. The vaccinee samples were drawn from two UK trials, COV001 and COV002, one of which was a single-blind randomized controlled phase 2/3 trial testing AZD1222 (ChAdOx1 nCoV-19) in healthy adults. For TCRbeta chain sequencing, PBMC samples from trial participants were taken at day 0 and at day 28 after the second dose. Germline trimming: 6 bases from V, 3 bases from J; junction bases outside gene matches: 5. The germline V gene (reference sequence) sets CDR1 to LNHDA and CDR2 to SQIVND. The CDR3 contains 14 residues, cysteine and phenylalanine counted. Of the read, only the CDR3 DNA is kept; its 42 bases are in frame from base 1. The CDR3 regions of human TCRbeta chains were subjected to immunosequencing. The paper's processing steps were these. Repertoire TCRs were checked for matches against a reference library of SARS-CoV-2-specific TCRs that had been generated using the MIRA antigen-specificity platform. Breadth was defined as the fraction of unique TCRs that were SARS-CoV-2-associated. Depth was defined as the fraction of total T cells that were SARS-CoV-2-associated. Using the MIRA data, each spike-specific TCR was mapped to the spike region that the TCR reacts to and placed in a CD4 or CD8 class. Log10-transformed breadth and depth values were compared by one-way ANOVA with Sidak's multiple comparisons tests. TCRdb's version of the immuneACCESS table is confined to in-frame rearrangements and falls short of the full clone set. An unresolved V gene accounts for under half of the shortfall where checked; the remainder is of unknown origin. V, J and clone size derive from that table, while D and trimming were established from the DNA sequence. This sample gives roughly 160,000 clones in total; about nine tenths of them show up just once. The ten top clones hold around 5.5% of the sample.

Results and caveats for the whole study, not just this receptor: After two AZD1222 doses, spike-specific TCR breadth and depth were significantly higher than at day 0 and than in MenACWY recipients. In the small 56-69-year group, the increase in depth fell short of significance, most likely because of low power. Conclusions about previously exposed vaccinees are limited, since just 6 or 7 AZD1222 recipients were seropositive for SARS-CoV-2 at baseline. Vaccine-associated CD4 TCRs spanned the whole spike protein, with dominant responses in regions 160-218 and 743-854. Reportedly, close to half of the unique spike-specific TCRs recognized epitopes lying outside the regions that are mutated in the B.1.351 and B.1.1.7 variants. Because no day 14 peak-response samples were available, repertoires were characterized only after the peak T cell response. Participants were mostly white British and included more females than males, and it was suggested by the authors that clonal diversity may have been underestimated.

A note on this clone: Its binding antigen is unknown. The sample holds no much larger clone one base away, and base qualities are not on file.

This sequence originates from an adult in good health. The input for sequencing was peripheral blood, taken on day 0 of AZD1222 vaccination. This receptor chain uses TRBV19 and TRBJ1-5; TRBD1 agrees with 7 junctional bases. The nucleotide sequence reads TGTGCCAGTAGACAAACAGGGGTCAATCAGCCCCAGCATTTT. Its coded protein is CASRQTGVNQPQHF.